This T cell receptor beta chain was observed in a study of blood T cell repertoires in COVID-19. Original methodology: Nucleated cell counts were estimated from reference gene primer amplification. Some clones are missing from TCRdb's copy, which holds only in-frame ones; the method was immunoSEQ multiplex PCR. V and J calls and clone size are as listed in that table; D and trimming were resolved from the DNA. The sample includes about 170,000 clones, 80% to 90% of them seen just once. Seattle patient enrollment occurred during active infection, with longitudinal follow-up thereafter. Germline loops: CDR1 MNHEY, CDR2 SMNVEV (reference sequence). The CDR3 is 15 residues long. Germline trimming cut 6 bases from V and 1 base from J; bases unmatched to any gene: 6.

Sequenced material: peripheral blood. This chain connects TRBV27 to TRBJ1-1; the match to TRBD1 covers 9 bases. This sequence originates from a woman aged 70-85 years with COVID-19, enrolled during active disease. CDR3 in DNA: TGTGCCAGCAGCGACCCGGGACAGGGGAACACTGAAGCTTTCTTT. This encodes CASSDPGQGNTEAFF.